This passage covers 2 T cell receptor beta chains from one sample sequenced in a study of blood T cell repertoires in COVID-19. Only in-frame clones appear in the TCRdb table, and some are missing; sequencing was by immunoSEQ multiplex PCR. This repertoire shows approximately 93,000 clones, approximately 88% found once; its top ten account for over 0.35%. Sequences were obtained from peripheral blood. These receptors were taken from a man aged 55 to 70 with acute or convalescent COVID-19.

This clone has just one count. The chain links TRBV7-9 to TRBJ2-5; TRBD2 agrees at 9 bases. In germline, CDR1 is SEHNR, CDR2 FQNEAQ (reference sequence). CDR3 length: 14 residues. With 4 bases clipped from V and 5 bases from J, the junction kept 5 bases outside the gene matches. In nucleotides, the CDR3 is TGTGCCAGCAGCTCGAGCGGGAGGAGGGAGACCCAGTACTTC. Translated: CASSSSGRRETQYF.

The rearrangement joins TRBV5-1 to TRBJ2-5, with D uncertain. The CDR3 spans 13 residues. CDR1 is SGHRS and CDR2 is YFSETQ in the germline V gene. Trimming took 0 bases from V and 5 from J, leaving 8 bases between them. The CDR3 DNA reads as TGCGCCAGCAGCTTGGGGCTGGTGGAGACCCAGTACTTC. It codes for CASSLGLVETQYF. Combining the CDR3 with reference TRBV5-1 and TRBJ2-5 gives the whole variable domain KAGVTQTPRYLIKTRGQQVTLSCSPISGHRSVSWYQQTPGQGLQFLFEYFSETQRNKGNFPGRFSGRQFSNSRSEMNVSTLELGDSALYLCASSLGLVETQYFGPGTRLLVL.